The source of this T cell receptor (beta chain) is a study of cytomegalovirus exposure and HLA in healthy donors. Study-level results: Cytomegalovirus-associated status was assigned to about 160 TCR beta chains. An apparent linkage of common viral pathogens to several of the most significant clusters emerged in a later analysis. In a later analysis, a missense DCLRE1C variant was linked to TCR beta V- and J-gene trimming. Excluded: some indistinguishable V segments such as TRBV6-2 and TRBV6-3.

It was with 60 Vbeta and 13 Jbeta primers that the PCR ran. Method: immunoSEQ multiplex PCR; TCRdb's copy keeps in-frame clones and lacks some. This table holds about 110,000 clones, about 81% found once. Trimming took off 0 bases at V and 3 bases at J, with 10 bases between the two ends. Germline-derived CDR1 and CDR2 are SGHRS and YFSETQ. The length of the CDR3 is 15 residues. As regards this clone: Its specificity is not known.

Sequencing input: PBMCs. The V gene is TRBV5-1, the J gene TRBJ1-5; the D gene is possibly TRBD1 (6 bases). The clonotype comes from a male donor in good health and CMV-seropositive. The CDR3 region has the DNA TGCGCCAGCAGCTTGGTTCCAGGGGTCAATCAGCCCCAGCATTTT. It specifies CASSLVPGVNQPQHF.